This T cell receptor beta chain was identified during a study of cytomegalovirus exposure and HLA in healthy donors. Looking at the study overall: Earlier findings included about 120 million unique TCR beta sequences obtained from about 180 million T cells. Study observations and caveats: In a later analysis, specific HLA alleles were associated with approximately 17,000 TCR beta sequences at a 0.05 false discovery rate. For most TCR beta V segments, an earlier analysis put the productive rate at about 87% or about 30% of the time. Certain indistinguishable V segments, among them TRBV6-2 and TRBV6-3, were excluded.

Of note for this clone: As yet, its antigen is unknown.

The primer mix had 60 Vbeta and 13 Jbeta primers. Some clones are missing from TCRdb's copy, which holds only in-frame ones; the method was immunoSEQ multiplex PCR. Its listing shows over 90,000 clones. Germline CDR1 is GTSNPN and CDR2 is SVGIG (reference sequence). The CDR3 is 15 residues long. Trimming pared 0 bases from V and 1 base from J, leaving 7 bases between. Material for sequencing was PBMCs. The J gene is TRBJ2-6, the V gene TRBV30; no reliable D call. The TCR was taken from a middle-aged man in good health and CMV-seronegative. CDR3 amino acids: CAWSVRRSGANVLTF. CDR3 bases: TGTGCCTGGAGTGTACGCAGGTCTGGGGCCAACGTCCTGACTTTC.